Described below is a single TCR beta chain sequence and its context. The data are from a study of blood T cell repertoires in COVID-19. Overall study context: The analysed material was cDNA or gDNA that came from T cells, B-cell-depleted T cells, or PBMCs.

As originally analysed: Scientists estimated how many nucleated cells there were by amplifying reference gene primers. Sequencing used immunoSEQ multiplex PCR; TCRdb keeps in-frame clones, though not all of them. That table supplies the V and J calls and clone size; D and trimming were determined from the DNA. The sample includes around 280,000 clones, roughly nine tenths of them seen just once. The CDR3 covers 13 residues. V lost 3 bases and J 4 bases, leaving 6 bases between the germline ends. Germline assignment: CDR1 SGHTA and CDR2 FQGNSA. This clonotype was sampled from a woman aged 45-65 years who had recovered from COVID-19. The chain combines TRBV7-2 with TRBJ2-2, with D hard to call. The sequenced material came from peripheral blood. As DNA, the CDR3 is TGTGCCAGCAGCTTTGGCTCCACCGGGGAGCTGTTTTTT. It specifies CASSFGSTGELFF.